These T cell receptor beta chains were read from a single sample in a study of blood T cell repertoires in COVID-19. Sequencing used immunoSEQ multiplex PCR; TCRdb keeps in-frame clones, though not all of them. The sample has roughly 25,000 clones, around 91% seen once. The sequenced sample was peripheral blood. Receptors originate from a man in his sixties or seventies with acute or convalescent COVID-19. Both conserved end residues are part of each CDR3. Fields, in order: V gene, D gene, J gene, clone size, CDR3 length, CDR3 protein, CDR3 DNA. The D gene is left open where the match is weak. Some rows have no size entry. The others give once, few or many, or a class for an expanded clone.

v_call: TRBV24-1; d_call: TRBD2; j_call: TRBJ2-1; clone_size: NA; cdr3_length: 16; cdr3_aa: CATSDSTSGGFNEQFF; cdr3_nt: TGTGCCACCAGTGATTCTACTAGCGGGGGTTTCAATGAGCAGTTCTTC
v_call: TRBV19; d_call: NA; j_call: TRBJ1-2; clone_size: NA; cdr3_length: 11; cdr3_aa: CASSGPRAVNF; cdr3_nt: TGTGCCAGTAGTGGGCCCAGGGCCGTGAACTTC
v_call: TRBV6-2/TRBV6-3; d_call: TRBD2; j_call: TRBJ2-1; clone_size: NA; cdr3_length: 15; cdr3_aa: CASSYSGLAGGIQFF; cdr3_nt: TGTGCCAGCAGTTACTCTGGACTAGCGGGAGGAATTCAGTTCTTC
v_call: TRBV19; d_call: NA; j_call: TRBJ2-7; clone_size: medium-sized; cdr3_length: 14; cdr3_aa: CASRSGGQSYEQYF; cdr3_nt: TGTGCCAGTAGATCAGGGGGGCAGTCCTACGAGCAGTACTTC
v_call: TRBV7-8; d_call: NA; j_call: TRBJ1-1; clone_size: NA; cdr3_length: 16; cdr3_aa: CASSSDGGISGTEAFF; cdr3_nt: TGTGCCAGCAGCTCCGACGGGGGGATCTCGGGAACTGAAGCTTTCTTT
v_call: TRBV6-2/TRBV6-3; d_call: NA; j_call: TRBJ2-1; clone_size: NA; cdr3_length: 13; cdr3_aa: CASSRTGWDEQFF; cdr3_nt: TGTGCCAGCAGCCGTACAGGGTGGGATGAGCAGTTCTTC
v_call: TRBV3-1/TRBV3-2; d_call: TRBD2; j_call: TRBJ2-5; clone_size: NA; cdr3_length: 19; cdr3_aa: CASSLSRTSGILSGETQYF; cdr3_nt: TGTGCCAGCAGCCTCTCCCGCACTAGCGGGATACTTTCGGGAGAGACCCAGTACTTC
v_call: TRBV5-1; d_call: NA; j_call: TRBJ2-1; clone_size: NA; cdr3_length: 16; cdr3_aa: CASSLGWTSLGNEQFF; cdr3_nt: TGCGCCAGCAGCTTGGGGTGGACTTCCCTGGGGAATGAGCAGTTCTTC
v_call: TRBV7-9; d_call: TRBD2; j_call: TRBJ2-1; clone_size: NA; cdr3_length: 18; cdr3_aa: CASRGLAGGFISYNEQFF; cdr3_nt: TGTGCCAGCAGGGGACTAGCGGGAGGGTTTATCTCCTACAATGAGCAGTTCTTC
v_call: TRBV6-5; d_call: TRBD1; j_call: TRBJ1-4; clone_size: NA; cdr3_length: 14; cdr3_aa: CASSGQGANEKLFF; cdr3_nt: TGTGCCAGCAGCGGACAGGGCGCTAATGAAAAACTGTTTTTT
v_call: TRBV9; d_call: NA; j_call: TRBJ2-7; clone_size: NA; cdr3_length: 14; cdr3_aa: CASTPGGGVSEQYF; cdr3_nt: TGTGCCAGCACCCCCGGCGGAGGGGTGTCCGAGCAGTACTTC
v_call: TRBV5-1; d_call: NA; j_call: TRBJ1-1; clone_size: NA; cdr3_length: 14; cdr3_aa: CASSLAQANTEAFF; cdr3_nt: TGCGCCAGCAGCTTGGCCCAGGCGAACACTGAAGCTTTCTTT
v_call: TRBV5-6; d_call: NA; j_call: TRBJ2-7; clone_size: NA; cdr3_length: 14; cdr3_aa: CASSLGPSSYEQYF; cdr3_nt: TGTGCCAGCAGCTTGGGCCCGAGTTCCTACGAGCAGTACTTC
v_call: TRBV4-3; d_call: NA; j_call: TRBJ1-2; clone_size: NA; cdr3_length: 14; cdr3_aa: CASSQDTGIYGYTF; cdr3_nt: TGCGCCAGCAGCCAAGATACCGGGATCTATGGCTACACCTTC
v_call: TRBV6-5; d_call: TRBD1; j_call: TRBJ1-1; clone_size: NA; cdr3_length: 15; cdr3_aa: CASSRPGQMNTEAFF; cdr3_nt: TGTGCCAGCAGTCGTCCGGGACAGATGAACACTGAAGCTTTCTTT
v_call: TRBV6-1; d_call: NA; j_call: TRBJ1-4; clone_size: NA; cdr3_length: 15; cdr3_aa: CASSEAWGGGEKLFF; cdr3_nt: TGTGCCAGCAGTGAAGCATGGGGGGGCGGTGAAAAACTGTTTTTT
v_call: TRBV27; d_call: NA; j_call: TRBJ1-2; clone_size: NA; cdr3_length: 17; cdr3_aa: CASSLSWEVGANYGYTF; cdr3_nt: TGTGCCAGCAGTTTATCCTGGGAGGTGGGAGCTAACTATGGCTACACCTTC
v_call: TRBV6-2/TRBV6-3; d_call: NA; j_call: TRBJ1-2; clone_size: once; cdr3_length: 14; cdr3_aa: CASSYIGDKYGYTF; cdr3_nt: TGTGCCAGCAGTTACATCGGGGATAAATATGGCTACACCTTC
v_call: TRBV11-1; d_call: TRBD1; j_call: TRBJ2-5; clone_size: NA; cdr3_length: 15; cdr3_aa: CASSSYSDREETQYF; cdr3_nt: TGTGCCAGCAGCTCCTATTCAGACAGGGAAGAGACCCAGTACTTC
v_call: TRBV12-3/TRBV12-4; d_call: NA; j_call: TRBJ1-3; clone_size: NA; cdr3_length: 12; cdr3_aa: CASSLSGNTIYF; cdr3_nt: TGTGCCAGCAGCCTGTCTGGAAACACCATATATTTT
v_call: TRBV6-6; d_call: TRBD1; j_call: TRBJ1-3; clone_size: NA; cdr3_length: 15; cdr3_aa: CASVSGTGSGNTIYF; cdr3_nt: TGTGCCAGCGTGTCCGGGACAGGGTCCGGAAACACCATATATTTT
v_call: TRBV10-3; d_call: TRBD2; j_call: TRBJ2-3; clone_size: NA; cdr3_length: 17; cdr3_aa: CAIRPGLAVRDTDTQYF; cdr3_nt: TGTGCCATCAGGCCGGGACTAGCAGTAAGAGACACAGATACGCAGTATTTT
v_call: TRBV3-1/TRBV3-2; d_call: TRBD2; j_call: TRBJ2-7; clone_size: NA; cdr3_length: 15; cdr3_aa: CASSQEREVIYEQYF; cdr3_nt: TGTGCCAGCAGCCAAGAGCGGGAGGTGATATACGAGCAGTACTTC
v_call: TRBV9; d_call: NA; j_call: TRBJ1-5; clone_size: NA; cdr3_length: 16; cdr3_aa: CASSVDEGLGNQPQHF; cdr3_nt: TGTGCCAGCAGCGTAGACGAGGGTTTGGGCAATCAGCCCCAGCATTTT
v_call: TRBV4-3; d_call: NA; j_call: TRBJ1-5; clone_size: NA; cdr3_length: 15; cdr3_aa: CASSQEKEGWQPQHF; cdr3_nt: TGCGCCAGCAGCCAAGAGAAAGAGGGCTGGCAGCCCCAGCATTTT
v_call: TRBV5-1; d_call: NA; j_call: TRBJ1-5; clone_size: NA; cdr3_length: 13; cdr3_aa: CASSPAWGDPQHF; cdr3_nt: TGCGCCAGCAGTCCGGCCTGGGGGGATCCCCAGCATTTT
v_call: TRBV3-1/TRBV3-2; d_call: NA; j_call: TRBJ2-7; clone_size: once; cdr3_length: 13; cdr3_aa: CASTGESSYEQYF; cdr3_nt: TGTGCCAGCACTGGGGAGAGCTCCTACGAGCAGTACTTC
v_call: TRBV2; d_call: TRBD1; j_call: TRBJ1-1; clone_size: NA; cdr3_length: 12; cdr3_aa: CASKGRGPEAFF; cdr3_nt: TGTGCCAGCAAAGGCAGGGGGCCTGAAGCTTTCTTT
v_call: TRBV18; d_call: NA; j_call: TRBJ2-5; clone_size: NA; cdr3_length: 15; cdr3_aa: CASSPQLELRETQYF; cdr3_nt: TGTGCCAGCTCACCACAACTGGAGTTGAGGGAGACCCAGTACTTC
v_call: TRBV7-8; d_call: NA; j_call: TRBJ2-1; clone_size: NA; cdr3_length: 16; cdr3_aa: CASSLKAAQTAGEQFF; cdr3_nt: TGTGCCAGCAGCCTGAAGGCGGCCCAAACCGCTGGTGAGCAGTTCTTC
v_call: TRBV7-9; d_call: NA; j_call: TRBJ1-4; clone_size: NA; cdr3_length: 14; cdr3_aa: CASSPRDKSEKLFF; cdr3_nt: TGTGCCAGCAGCCCCCGGGACAAGAGTGAAAAACTGTTTTTT
v_call: TRBV15; d_call: NA; j_call: TRBJ1-2; clone_size: NA; cdr3_length: 16; cdr3_aa: CATSRDQYSRGEGYTF; cdr3_nt: TGTGCCACCAGCAGAGATCAGTACTCCCGGGGAGAGGGCTACACCTTC
v_call: TRBV12-3/TRBV12-4; d_call: NA; j_call: TRBJ1-5; clone_size: NA; cdr3_length: 13; cdr3_aa: CASSPTTGSAQHF; cdr3_nt: TGTGCCAGCAGTCCCACCACAGGGTCGGCCCAGCATTTT
v_call: TRBV6-6; d_call: NA; j_call: TRBJ1-1; clone_size: few; cdr3_length: 14; cdr3_aa: CASSSSRGQTEAFF; cdr3_nt: TGTGCCAGCAGCTCCTCCCGTGGACAAACCGAAGCTTTCTTT
v_call: TRBV7-2; d_call: NA; j_call: TRBJ1-5; clone_size: once; cdr3_length: 16; cdr3_aa: CASSSLGAGAKQPQHF; cdr3_nt: TGTGCCAGCAGCTCCTTAGGGGCGGGGGCTAAACAGCCCCAGCATTTT
v_call: TRBV4-3; d_call: NA; j_call: TRBJ1-1; clone_size: NA; cdr3_length: 18; cdr3_aa: CASSQGGQAGRGYTEAFF; cdr3_nt: TGCGCCAGCAGCCAAGGGGGCCAGGCAGGGAGGGGGTACACTGAAGCTTTCTTT
v_call: TRBV5-4; d_call: TRBD1; j_call: TRBJ1-2; clone_size: NA; cdr3_length: 13; cdr3_aa: CASSLQGNYGYTF; cdr3_nt: TGTGCCAGCAGCCTACAGGGGAACTATGGCTACACCTTC
v_call: TRBV6-5; d_call: NA; j_call: TRBJ1-2; clone_size: NA; cdr3_length: 15; cdr3_aa: CASSYNTVGPYGYTF; cdr3_nt: TGTGCCAGCAGTTATAATACGGTGGGGCCCTATGGCTACACCTTC
v_call: TRBV6-4; d_call: NA; j_call: TRBJ2-3; clone_size: NA; cdr3_length: 13; cdr3_aa: CASSSGSTDTQYF; cdr3_nt: TGTGCCAGCAGTAGCGGGAGCACAGATACGCAGTATTTT
v_call: TRBV7-9; d_call: NA; j_call: TRBJ1-3; clone_size: NA; cdr3_length: 15; cdr3_aa: CASSLAGDSGNTIYF; cdr3_nt: TGTGCCAGCAGCTTAGCAGGGGACTCTGGAAACACCATATATTTT
v_call: TRBV28; d_call: NA; j_call: TRBJ1-4; clone_size: NA; cdr3_length: 15; cdr3_aa: CASSDPRSTGEKLFF; cdr3_nt: TGTGCCAGCAGCGACCCGAGGTCGACAGGTGAAAAACTGTTTTTT
v_call: TRBV4-1; d_call: NA; j_call: TRBJ1-4; clone_size: NA; cdr3_length: 17; cdr3_aa: CASSQGGFPVVNEKLFF; cdr3_nt: TGCGCCAGCAGCCAAGGAGGCTTTCCGGTCGTTAATGAAAAACTGTTTTTT
v_call: TRBV6-2/TRBV6-3; d_call: TRBD2; j_call: TRBJ2-4; clone_size: NA; cdr3_length: 19; cdr3_aa: CASSPGTSGYALAKNIQYF; cdr3_nt: TGTGCCAGCAGTCCCGGGACTAGCGGCTATGCGTTAGCCAAAAACATTCAGTACTTC
v_call: TRBV18; d_call: TRBD1; j_call: TRBJ2-7; clone_size: NA; cdr3_length: 15; cdr3_aa: CASSAGQGYSYEQYF; cdr3_nt: TGTGCCAGCTCGGCTGGACAGGGGTATTCCTACGAGCAGTACTTC
v_call: TRBV7-8; d_call: NA; j_call: TRBJ2-2; clone_size: NA; cdr3_length: 15; cdr3_aa: CASSFRDSNTGELFF; cdr3_nt: TGTGCCAGCAGCTTCCGGGACTCGAACACCGGGGAGCTGTTTTTT
v_call: TRBV19; d_call: TRBD1; j_call: TRBJ2-2; clone_size: NA; cdr3_length: 14; cdr3_aa: CASTDRGYNGELFF; cdr3_nt: TGTGCCAGTACCGACAGGGGGTATAACGGGGAGCTGTTTTTT
v_call: TRBV7-2; d_call: TRBD1; j_call: TRBJ2-3; clone_size: once; cdr3_length: 17; cdr3_aa: CASSLPRTGTGTDTQYF; cdr3_nt: TGTGCCAGCAGCTTACCTCGGACAGGGACCGGGACAGATACGCAGTATTTT
v_call: TRBV15; d_call: NA; j_call: TRBJ2-1; clone_size: NA; cdr3_length: 14; cdr3_aa: CATSAGQLNNEQFF; cdr3_nt: TGTGCCACCAGCGCTGGTCAGTTGAACAATGAGCAGTTCTTC
v_call: TRBV15; d_call: TRBD2; j_call: TRBJ2-3; clone_size: NA; cdr3_length: 18; cdr3_aa: CATSRLGYLGGSTDTQYF; cdr3_nt: TGTGCCACCAGCCGCTTAGGGTATTTGGGGGGGAGCACAGATACGCAGTATTTT
v_call: TRBV5-1; d_call: NA; j_call: TRBJ1-2; clone_size: NA; cdr3_length: 14; cdr3_aa: CASSLGGIQDGYTF; cdr3_nt: TGCGCCAGCAGCTTGGGAGGGATCCAGGATGGCTACACCTTC
v_call: TRBV7-2; d_call: NA; j_call: TRBJ2-1; clone_size: NA; cdr3_length: 13; cdr3_aa: CASSLEAEGEQFF; cdr3_nt: TGTGCCAGCAGCTTAGAGGCAGAGGGTGAGCAGTTCTTC
v_call: TRBV7-2; d_call: NA; j_call: TRBJ2-2; clone_size: NA; cdr3_length: 15; cdr3_aa: CASSREVPNTGELFF; cdr3_nt: TGTGCCAGCAGCCGTGAGGTACCGAACACCGGGGAGCTGTTTTTT
v_call: TRBV29-1; d_call: TRBD1; j_call: TRBJ2-3; clone_size: NA; cdr3_length: 15; cdr3_aa: CSVESTGGFSDTQYF; cdr3_nt: TGCAGCGTTGAGAGCACAGGGGGGTTTTCAGATACGCAGTATTTT
v_call: TRBV28; d_call: NA; j_call: TRBJ1-1; clone_size: NA; cdr3_length: 15; cdr3_aa: CASSPRGGGNTEAFF; cdr3_nt: TGTGCCAGCAGTCCCCGGGGCGGGGGCAACACTGAAGCTTTCTTT
v_call: TRBV21-1; d_call: NA; j_call: TRBJ2-1; clone_size: NA; cdr3_length: 15; cdr3_aa: CASSKGTGKSDEQFF; cdr3_nt: TGTGCCAGCAGCAAAGGGACAGGGAAGTCGGATGAGCAGTTCTTC
v_call: TRBV19; d_call: NA; j_call: TRBJ1-5; clone_size: NA; cdr3_length: 14; cdr3_aa: CASSIGGTSRSQHF; cdr3_nt: TGTGCCAGTAGTATAGGAGGGACTAGCAGGTCCCAGCATTTT
v_call: TRBV6-1; d_call: TRBD2; j_call: TRBJ2-1; clone_size: NA; cdr3_length: 16; cdr3_aa: CASSVAPGTRNNEQFF; cdr3_nt: TGTGCCAGCAGTGTAGCGCCCGGGACTAGAAACAATGAGCAGTTCTTC
v_call: TRBV29-1; d_call: TRBD2; j_call: TRBJ2-1; clone_size: NA; cdr3_length: 20; cdr3_aa: CSVDLIGLADTRSSYNEQFF; cdr3_nt: TGCAGCGTTGACCTCATCGGACTAGCGGATACCCGAAGCTCCTACAATGAGCAGTTCTTC
v_call: TRBV11-2; d_call: NA; j_call: TRBJ2-5; clone_size: NA; cdr3_length: 13; cdr3_aa: CASSPDRQETQYF; cdr3_nt: TGTGCCAGCAGCCCCGACAGGCAAGAGACCCAGTACTTC